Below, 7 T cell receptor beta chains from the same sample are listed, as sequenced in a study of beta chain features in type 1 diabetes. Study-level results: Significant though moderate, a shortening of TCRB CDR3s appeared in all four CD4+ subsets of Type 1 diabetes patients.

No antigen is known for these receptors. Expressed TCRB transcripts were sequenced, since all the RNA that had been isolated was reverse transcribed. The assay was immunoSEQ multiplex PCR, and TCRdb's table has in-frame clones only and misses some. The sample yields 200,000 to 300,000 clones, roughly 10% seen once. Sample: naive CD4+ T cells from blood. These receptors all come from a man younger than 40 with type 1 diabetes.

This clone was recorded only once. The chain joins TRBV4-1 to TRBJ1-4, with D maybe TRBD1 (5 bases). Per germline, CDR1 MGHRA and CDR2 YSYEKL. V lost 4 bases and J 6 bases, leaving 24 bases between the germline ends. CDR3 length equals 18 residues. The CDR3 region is CASSPKPYRSGGDEKLFF. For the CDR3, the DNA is TGCGCCAGCAGCCCAAAGCCATACAGGTCCGGTGGGGATGAAAAACTGTTTTTT.

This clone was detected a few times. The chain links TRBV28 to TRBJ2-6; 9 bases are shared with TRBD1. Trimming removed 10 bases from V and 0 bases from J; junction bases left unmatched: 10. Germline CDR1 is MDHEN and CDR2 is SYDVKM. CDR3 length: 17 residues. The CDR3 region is CATETGGAYSGANVLTF. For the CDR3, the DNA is TGTGCCACGGAAACAGGGGGCGCATACTCTGGGGCCAACGTCCTGACTTTC. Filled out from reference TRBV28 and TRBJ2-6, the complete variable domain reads DVKVTQSSRYLVKRTGEKVFLECVQDMDHENMFWYRQDPGLGLRLIYFSYDVKMKEKGDIPEGYSVSREKKERFSLILESASTNQTSMYLCATETGGAYSGANVLTFGAGSRLTVL.

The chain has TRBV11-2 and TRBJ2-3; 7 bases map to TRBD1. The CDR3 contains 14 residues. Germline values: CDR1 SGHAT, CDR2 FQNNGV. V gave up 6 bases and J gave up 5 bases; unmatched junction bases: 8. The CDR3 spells CASRRRDRLDTQYF. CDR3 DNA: TGTGCCAGCAGGAGAAGGGACAGATTAGATACGCAGTATTTT.

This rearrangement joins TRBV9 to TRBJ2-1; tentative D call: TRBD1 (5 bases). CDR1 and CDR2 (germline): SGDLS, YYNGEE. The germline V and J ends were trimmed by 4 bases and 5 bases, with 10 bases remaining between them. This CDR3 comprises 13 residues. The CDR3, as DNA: TGTGCCAGCAGCATCAGGGAAGACAATGAGCAGTTCTTC. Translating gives CASSIREDNEQFF.

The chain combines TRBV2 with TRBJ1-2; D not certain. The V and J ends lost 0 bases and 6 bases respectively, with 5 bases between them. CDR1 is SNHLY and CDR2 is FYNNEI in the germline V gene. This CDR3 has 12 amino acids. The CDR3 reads CASSEASDGYTF. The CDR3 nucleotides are TGTGCCAGCAGTGAAGCCTCGGATGGCTACACCTTC.

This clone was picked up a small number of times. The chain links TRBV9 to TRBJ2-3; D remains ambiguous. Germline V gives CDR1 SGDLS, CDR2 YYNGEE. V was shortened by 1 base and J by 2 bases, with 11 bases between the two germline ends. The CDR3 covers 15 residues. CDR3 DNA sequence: TGTGCCAGCAGCGTACCAGGTTCGGCCACAGATACGCAGTATTTT. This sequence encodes CASSVPGSATDTQYF.

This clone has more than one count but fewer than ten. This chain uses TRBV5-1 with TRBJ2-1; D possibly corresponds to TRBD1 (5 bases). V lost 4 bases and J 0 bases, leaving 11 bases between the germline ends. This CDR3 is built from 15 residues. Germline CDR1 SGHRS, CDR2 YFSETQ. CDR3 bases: TGCGCCAGCAGCCCGGAAGGGGCCTCCTACAATGAGCAGTTCTTC. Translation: CASSPEGASYNEQFF. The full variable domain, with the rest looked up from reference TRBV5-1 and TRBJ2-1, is KAGVTQTPRYLIKTRGQQVTLSCSPISGHRSVSWYQQTPGQGLQFLFEYFSETQRNKGNFPGRFSGRQFSNSRSEMNVSTLELGDSALYLCASSPEGASYNEQFFGPGTRLTVL.